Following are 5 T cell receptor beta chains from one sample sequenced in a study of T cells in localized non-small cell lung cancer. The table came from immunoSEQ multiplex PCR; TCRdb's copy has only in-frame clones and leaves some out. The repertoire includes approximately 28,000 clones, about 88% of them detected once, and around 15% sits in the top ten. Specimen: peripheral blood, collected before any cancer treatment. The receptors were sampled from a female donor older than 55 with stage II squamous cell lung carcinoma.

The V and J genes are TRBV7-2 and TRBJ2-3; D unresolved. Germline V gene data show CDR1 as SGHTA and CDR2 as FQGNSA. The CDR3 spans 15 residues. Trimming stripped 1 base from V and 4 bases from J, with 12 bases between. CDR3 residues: CASSLERQTSDTQYF. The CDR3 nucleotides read TGTGCCAGCAGCTTAGAAAGGCAGACATCAGATACGCAGTATTTT.

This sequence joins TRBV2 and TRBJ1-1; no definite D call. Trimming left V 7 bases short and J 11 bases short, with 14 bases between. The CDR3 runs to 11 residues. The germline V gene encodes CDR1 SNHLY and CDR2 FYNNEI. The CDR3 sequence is CASNTDGAAFF. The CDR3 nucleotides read TGTGCCAGCAACACCGACGGCGCGGCTTTCTTT.

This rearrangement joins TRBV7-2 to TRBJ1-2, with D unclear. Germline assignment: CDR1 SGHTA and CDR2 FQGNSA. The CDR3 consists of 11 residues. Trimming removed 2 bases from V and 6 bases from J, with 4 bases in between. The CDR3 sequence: CASSLLDGYTF. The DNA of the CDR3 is TGTGCCAGCAGCTTACTGGATGGCTACACCTTC.

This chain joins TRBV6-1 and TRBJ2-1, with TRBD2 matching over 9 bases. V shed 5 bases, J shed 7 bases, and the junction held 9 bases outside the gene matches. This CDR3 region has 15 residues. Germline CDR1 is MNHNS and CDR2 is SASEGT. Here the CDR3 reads CASSRSSGKSNEQFF. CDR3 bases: TGTGCCAGCAGTCGCTCTAGCGGGAAGTCGAATGAGCAGTTCTTC.

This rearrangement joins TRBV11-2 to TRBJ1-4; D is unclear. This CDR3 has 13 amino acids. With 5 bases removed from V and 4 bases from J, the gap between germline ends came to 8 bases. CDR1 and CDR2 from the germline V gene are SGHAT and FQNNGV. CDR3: CASSPRGNEKLFF. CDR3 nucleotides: TGTGCCAGCAGCCCTCGGGGTAATGAAAAACTGTTTTTT.